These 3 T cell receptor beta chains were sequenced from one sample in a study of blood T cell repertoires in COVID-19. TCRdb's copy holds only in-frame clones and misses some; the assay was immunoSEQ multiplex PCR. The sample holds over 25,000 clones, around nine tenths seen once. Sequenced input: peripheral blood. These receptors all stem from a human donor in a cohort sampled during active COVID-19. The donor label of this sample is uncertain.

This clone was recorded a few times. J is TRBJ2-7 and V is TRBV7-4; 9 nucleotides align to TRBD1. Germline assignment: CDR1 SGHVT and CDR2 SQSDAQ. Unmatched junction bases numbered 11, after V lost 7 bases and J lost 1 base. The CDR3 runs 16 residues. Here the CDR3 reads CASNPSGQGISYEQYF. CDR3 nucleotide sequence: TGTGCCAGCAACCCGTCGGGACAGGGCATATCCTACGAGCAGTACTTC.

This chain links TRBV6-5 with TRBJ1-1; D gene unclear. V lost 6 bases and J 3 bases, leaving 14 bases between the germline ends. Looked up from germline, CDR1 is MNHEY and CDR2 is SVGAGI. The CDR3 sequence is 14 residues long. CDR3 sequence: CASRGRGGDTEAFF. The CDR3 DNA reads TGTGCCAGCAGGGGCCGGGGAGGCGACACTGAAGCTTTCTTT.

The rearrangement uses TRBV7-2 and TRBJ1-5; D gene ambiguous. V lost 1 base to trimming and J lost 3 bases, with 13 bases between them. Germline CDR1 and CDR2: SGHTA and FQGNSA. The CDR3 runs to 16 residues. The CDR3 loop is CASSLGWQANNQPQHF. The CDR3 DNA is TGTGCCAGCAGCTTAGGATGGCAGGCGAACAATCAGCCCCAGCATTTT.